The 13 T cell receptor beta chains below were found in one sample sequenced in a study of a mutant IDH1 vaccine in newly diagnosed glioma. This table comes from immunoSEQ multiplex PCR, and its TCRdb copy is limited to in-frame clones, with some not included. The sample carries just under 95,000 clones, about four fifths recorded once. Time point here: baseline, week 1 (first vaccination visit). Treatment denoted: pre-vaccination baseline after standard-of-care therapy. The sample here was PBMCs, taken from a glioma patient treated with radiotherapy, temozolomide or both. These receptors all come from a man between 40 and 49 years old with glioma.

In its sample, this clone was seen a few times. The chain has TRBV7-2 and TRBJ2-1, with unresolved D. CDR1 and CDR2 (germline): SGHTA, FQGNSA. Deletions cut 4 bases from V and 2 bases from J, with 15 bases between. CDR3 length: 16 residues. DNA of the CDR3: TGTGCCAGCAGCTCCCCCATTCGGAAGACCTACAATGAGCAGTTCTTC. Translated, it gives CASSSPIRKTYNEQFF.

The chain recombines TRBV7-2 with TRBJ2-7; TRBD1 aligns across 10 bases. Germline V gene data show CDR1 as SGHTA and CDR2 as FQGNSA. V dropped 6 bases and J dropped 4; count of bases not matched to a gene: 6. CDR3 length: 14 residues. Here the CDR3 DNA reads TGTGCCAGCAGTCGACAGGGGGCCGGTTACGAGCAGTACTTC. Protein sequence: CASSRQGAGYEQYF.

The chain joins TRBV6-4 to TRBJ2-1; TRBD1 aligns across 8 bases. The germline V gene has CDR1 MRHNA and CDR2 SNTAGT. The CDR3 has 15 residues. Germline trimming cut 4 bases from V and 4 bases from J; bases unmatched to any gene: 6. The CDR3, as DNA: TGTGCCAGCAGTGCCGGACAGGGAGGATACAATGAGCAGTTCTTC. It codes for CASSAGQGGYNEQFF.

CDR3 sequence (DNA): TGTGCCAGCAGCTTAATAGCGGGGGCCTACAATGAGCAGTTCTTC. It specifies CASSLIAGAYNEQFF. The J gene is TRBJ2-1, the V gene TRBV7-2; 9 positions agree with TRBD2. Germline CDR1 is SGHTA and CDR2 is FQGNSA. V was pared by 2 bases and J by 2 bases, with 1 base of the junction left unmatched. The CDR3 has 15 residues.

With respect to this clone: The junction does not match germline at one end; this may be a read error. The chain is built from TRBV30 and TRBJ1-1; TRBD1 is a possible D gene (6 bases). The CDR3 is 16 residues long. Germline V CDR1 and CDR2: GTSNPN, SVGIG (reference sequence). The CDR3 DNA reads TGTGCCTGGAGTGTAATCGCCCCCCGTGGGGACACCGAAGCTTTCTTT. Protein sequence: CAWSVIAPRGDTEAFF.

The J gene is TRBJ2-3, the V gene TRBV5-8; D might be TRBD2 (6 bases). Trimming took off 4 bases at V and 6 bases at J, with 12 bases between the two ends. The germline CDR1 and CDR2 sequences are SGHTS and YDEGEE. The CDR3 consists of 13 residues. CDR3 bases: TGTGCCAGCAGCAGCCCTAGCGAGGATACGCAGTATTTT. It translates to CASSSPSEDTQYF. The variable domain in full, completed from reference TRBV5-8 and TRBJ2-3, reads EAGVTQSPTHLIKTRGQQATLRCSPISGHTSVYWYQQALGLGLQFLLWYDEGEERNRGNFPPRFSGRQFPNYSSELNVNALELEDSALYLCASSSPSEDTQYFGPGTRLTVL.

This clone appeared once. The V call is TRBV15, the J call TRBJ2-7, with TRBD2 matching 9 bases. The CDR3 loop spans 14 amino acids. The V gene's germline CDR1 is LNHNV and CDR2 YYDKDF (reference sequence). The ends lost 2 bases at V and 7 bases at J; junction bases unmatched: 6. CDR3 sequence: CATSRPSGAREQYF. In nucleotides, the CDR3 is TGTGCCACCAGCAGACCTAGCGGGGCGCGGGAGCAGTACTTC.

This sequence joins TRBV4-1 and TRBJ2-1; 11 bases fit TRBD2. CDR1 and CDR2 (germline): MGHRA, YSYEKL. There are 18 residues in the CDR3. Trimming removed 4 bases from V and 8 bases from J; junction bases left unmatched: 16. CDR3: CASSPLLLAGGPKDEQFF. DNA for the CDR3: TGCGCCAGCAGCCCGCTTCTTTTAGCGGGAGGGCCGAAGGATGAGCAGTTCTTC.

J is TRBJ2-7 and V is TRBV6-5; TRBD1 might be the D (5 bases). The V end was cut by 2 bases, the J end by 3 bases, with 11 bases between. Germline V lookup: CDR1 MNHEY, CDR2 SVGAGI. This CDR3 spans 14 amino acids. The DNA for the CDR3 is TGTGCCAGCAGTTACCGTGGACATTTCTACGAGCAGTACTTC. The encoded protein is CASSYRGHFYEQYF.

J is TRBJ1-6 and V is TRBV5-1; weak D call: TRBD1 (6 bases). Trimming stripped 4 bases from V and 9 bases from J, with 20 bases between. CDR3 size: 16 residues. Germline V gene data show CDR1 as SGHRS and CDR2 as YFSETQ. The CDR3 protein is CASSPLGARGPSPLHF. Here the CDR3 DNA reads TGCGCCAGCAGCCCTTTGGGGGCCAGGGGCCCTTCACCCCTCCACTTT.

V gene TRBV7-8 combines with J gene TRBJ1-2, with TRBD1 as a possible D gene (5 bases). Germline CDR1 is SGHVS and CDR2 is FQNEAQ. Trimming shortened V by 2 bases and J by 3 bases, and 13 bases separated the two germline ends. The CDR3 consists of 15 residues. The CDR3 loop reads CASSLWGGSDYGYTF. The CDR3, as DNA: TGTGCCAGCAGCTTATGGGGGGGATCTGACTATGGCTACACCTTC.

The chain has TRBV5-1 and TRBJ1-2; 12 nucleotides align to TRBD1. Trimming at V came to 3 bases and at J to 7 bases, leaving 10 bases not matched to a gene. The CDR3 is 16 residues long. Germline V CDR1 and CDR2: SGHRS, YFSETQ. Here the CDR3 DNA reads TGCGCCAGCAGCTGGACTCCGGGACAGGGGGCGCCTGGCTACACCTTC. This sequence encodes CASSWTPGQGAPGYTF.

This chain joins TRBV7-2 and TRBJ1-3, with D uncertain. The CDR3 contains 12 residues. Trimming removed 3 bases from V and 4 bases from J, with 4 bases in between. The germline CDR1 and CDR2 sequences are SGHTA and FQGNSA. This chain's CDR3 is CASSFMGNTIYF. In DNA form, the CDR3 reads TGTGCCAGCAGCTTTATGGGAAACACCATATATTTT.